The clone carrying this T cell receptor beta chain appeared many times. The target antigen is unknown. The length of the CDR3 is 14 residues. The ends lost 4 bases at V and 8 bases at J; junction bases unmatched: 10. Germline lookup yields CDR1 MGHRA and CDR2 YSYEKL. The authors produced TCR alpha and TCR beta cDNA libraries with sample barcodes and UMIs by 5'RACE using constant-segment primers. TCRdb analysed the 5' RACE reads with MiXCR anew, one entry per CDR3 protein. The repertoire holds around 160,000 distinct CDR3 sequences, with roughly 11% as singletons. This sample is part of a study of T-cell memory formation after mild COVID-19. Study at large: Largely donor-specific sequence clusters came from a couple of donors. General study points: Confirmation was lacking for SARS-CoV-2 specificity of second-wave clones that peaked on day 37. Later expanders leaned CD4+, whereas clones that contracted between day 15 and 85 were balanced CD4/CD8.

Source material: PBMCs or a T cell subset sorted from them (not recorded which). The chain joins TRBV4-1 to TRBJ1-2; 7 bases map to TRBD1. This TCR came from a man younger than 35 who had mild COVID-19 (a few samples of this study predate the infection). Cell type and time point are not known. The CDR3 DNA sequence: TGCGCCAGCAGCCGCAACAGGGGAGAGGAAGGCTACACCTTC. This translates into CASSRNRGEEGYTF.